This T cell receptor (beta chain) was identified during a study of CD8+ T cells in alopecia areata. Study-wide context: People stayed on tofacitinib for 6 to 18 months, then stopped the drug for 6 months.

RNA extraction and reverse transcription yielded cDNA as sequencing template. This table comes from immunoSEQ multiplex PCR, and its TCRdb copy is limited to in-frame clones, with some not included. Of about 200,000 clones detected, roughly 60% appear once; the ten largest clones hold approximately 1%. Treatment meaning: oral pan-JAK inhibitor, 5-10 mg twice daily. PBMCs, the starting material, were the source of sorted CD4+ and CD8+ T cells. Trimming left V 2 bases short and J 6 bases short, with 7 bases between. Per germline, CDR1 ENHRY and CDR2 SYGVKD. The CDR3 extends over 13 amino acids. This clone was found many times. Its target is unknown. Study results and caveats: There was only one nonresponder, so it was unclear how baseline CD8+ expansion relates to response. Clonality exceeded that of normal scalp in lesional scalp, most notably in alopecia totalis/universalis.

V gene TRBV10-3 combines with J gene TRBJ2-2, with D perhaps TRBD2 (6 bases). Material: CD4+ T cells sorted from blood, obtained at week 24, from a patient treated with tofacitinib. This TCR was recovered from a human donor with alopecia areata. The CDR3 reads CAISEGTAGELFF. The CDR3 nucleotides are TGTGCCATCAGTGAGGGGACTGCCGGGGAGCTGTTTTTT.